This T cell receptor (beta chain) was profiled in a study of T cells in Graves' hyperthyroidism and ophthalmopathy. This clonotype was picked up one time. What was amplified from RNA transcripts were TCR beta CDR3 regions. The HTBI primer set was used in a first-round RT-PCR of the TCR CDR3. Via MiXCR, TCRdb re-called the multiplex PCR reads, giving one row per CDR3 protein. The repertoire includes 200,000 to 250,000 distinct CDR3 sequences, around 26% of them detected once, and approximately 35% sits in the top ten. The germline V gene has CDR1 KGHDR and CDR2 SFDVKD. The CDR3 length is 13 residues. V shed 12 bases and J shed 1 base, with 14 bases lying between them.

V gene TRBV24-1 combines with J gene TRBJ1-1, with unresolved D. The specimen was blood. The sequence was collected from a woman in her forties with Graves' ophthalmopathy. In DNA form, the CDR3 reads TGTGCCTGGAGTGTCCAGGAGAACACTGAAGCTTTCTTT. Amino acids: CAWSVQENTEAFF.